Presented here are 23 T cell receptor beta chains from one specimen sequenced in a study of somatic mutations in cytotoxic T cells in rheumatoid arthritis. The protocol was immunoSEQ multiplex PCR, while the TCRdb copy is restricted to in-frame clones and leaves out a portion. The sample records 15,000 or so clones, approximately 90% being singletons. Specimen: CD4+ T cells sorted from blood. The receptors stem from a man aged 65 to 85 with rheumatoid arthritis.

The chain links TRBV10-1 to TRBJ2-3; 12 bases are shared with TRBD2. The CDR3 loop spans 15 amino acids. With V trimmed by 3 bases and J by 4 bases, 2 bases remained unmatched. CDR1 WNHNN and CDR2 SYGVQD come from the germline V gene (reference sequence). The DNA of the CDR3 is TGCGCCAGCAGTGATCGACTAGCGGGAGCAGATACGCAGTATTTT. Translating it yields CASSDRLAGADTQYF.

This chain links TRBV18 with TRBJ2-3; TRBD1 matches at 7 bases. The CDR3 covers 16 residues. V shed 1 base and J 1 base; nucleotides not matched to a gene: 5. CDR1 and CDR2 (germline): KGHSH, LQKENI. For the CDR3, the DNA is TGTGCCAGCTCACCACGTGAGGGGGCTGGCACAGATACGCAGTATTTT. It translates to CASSPREGAGTDTQYF.

This sequence joins TRBV7-3 and TRBJ1-1; TRBD1 matches 9 bases. Germline CDR1 reads SGHTA; CDR2 reads FQGTGA. V shed 1 base and J 1 base; nucleotides not matched to a gene: 10. The CDR3 totals 18 residues. The CDR3 reads CASSLKGQGTFGNTEAFF. The CDR3 nucleotides read TGTGCCAGCAGCTTAAAGGGACAGGGTACGTTTGGGAACACTGAAGCTTTCTTT. Full variable domain (rest looked up from reference TRBV7-3 and TRBJ1-1): GAGVSQTPSNKVTEKGKYVELRCDPISGHTALYWYRQSLGQGPEFLIYFQGTGAADDSGLPNDRFFAVRPEGSVSTLKIQRTERGDSAVYLCASSLKGQGTFGNTEAFFGQGTRLTVV.

The V gene is TRBV2, the J gene TRBJ1-2, with TRBD1 matching over 7 bases. With 1 base clipped from V and 8 bases from J, the junction kept 7 bases outside the gene matches. The CDR3 totals 14 residues. Looked up from germline, CDR1 is SNHLY and CDR2 is FYNNEI. This CDR3 reads CASSEGRGAWGYTF. CDR3 nucleotides: TGTGCCAGCAGTGAAGGCAGGGGGGCATGGGGCTACACCTTC.

The chain employs TRBV5-1 and TRBJ1-1; D unclear. CDR1 is SGHRS, CDR2 YFSETQ, per germline. This CDR3 is built from 12 residues. V was shortened by 1 base and J by 7 bases, with 8 bases between the two germline ends. CDR3 DNA: TGCGCCAGCAGCTTGACTGGGCTTGAAGCTTTCTTT. It specifies CASSLTGLEAFF.

The chain carries TRBV11-2 and TRBJ1-6; tentative D call: TRBD1 (6 bases). The CDR3 extends over 14 amino acids. Between the trimmed V and J ends, which lost 1 base and 11 bases, there was a span of 12 bases. Per the germline V gene, CDR1 is SGHAT and CDR2 is FQNNGV. The CDR3 here is CASSLVAGETPLHF. The CDR3 bases are TGTGCCAGCAGCTTAGTGGCAGGGGAGACACCCCTCCACTTT.

The J gene is TRBJ1-2, the V gene TRBV27; D remains ambiguous. Germline V CDR1 and CDR2: MNHEY, SMNVEV (reference sequence). Trimming removed 1 base at V and 0 bases at J, with 9 bases between. This CDR3 comprises 15 residues. Written as DNA, the CDR3 is TGTGCCAGCAGTTTATTGGGTGGGCCTAACTATGGCTACACCTTC. Protein sequence: CASSLLGGPNYGYTF.

This clone was seen once. The chain uses TRBV27 and TRBJ2-7; the D gene is possibly TRBD2 (5 bases). CDR3 length: 13 residues. CDR1 is MNHEY and CDR2 is SMNVEV in the germline V gene (reference sequence). The germline V and J ends were trimmed by 2 bases and 0 bases, with 5 bases remaining between them. The DNA of the CDR3 is TGTGCCAGCAGTTTACGGGGCTCCTACGAGCAGTACTTC. This translates into CASSLRGSYEQYF.

This sequence joins TRBV27 and TRBJ1-5; TRBD1 agrees at 7 bases. Germline V CDR1 and CDR2: MNHEY, SMNVEV (reference sequence). The CDR3 totals 15 residues. Losses at the gene ends were 2 bases for V and 4 bases for J; bases not matched to a gene: 5. The CDR3 nucleotides read TGTGCCAGCAGTTTAGGGGGGACAGTTAATCAGCCCCAGCATTTT. Amino acid sequence: CASSLGGTVNQPQHF.

The genes are TRBV5-1 and TRBJ2-2; 9 bases map to TRBD1. Losses at the gene ends were 4 bases for V and 2 bases for J; bases not matched to a gene: 9. Germline V lookup: CDR1 SGHRS, CDR2 YFSETQ. The CDR3 sequence is 17 residues long. The CDR3: CASSLITGGINTGELFF. The CDR3 bases are TGCGCCAGCAGCCTAATCACAGGGGGCATTAACACCGGGGAGCTGTTTTTT.

DNA of the CDR3: TGTGCCAGTAGTATGTTTCCGGGACAGGGCAAGACCGGGGAGCTGTTTTTT. Its protein is CASSMFPGQGKTGELFF. The chain combines TRBV19 with TRBJ2-2, with 9 bases aligning to TRBD1. The germline V gene has CDR1 LNHDA and CDR2 SQIVND (reference sequence). Trimming removed 3 bases from V and 5 bases from J; junction bases left unmatched: 10. The CDR3 has 17 amino acids.

The rearrangement uses TRBV5-4 and TRBJ2-1; TRBD2 agrees at 7 bases. The V gene end was trimmed by 4 bases and the J gene end by 2 bases; junction bases not matched to a gene: 3. CDR1 and CDR2 (germline): SGHNT, YYREEE (reference sequence). This CDR3 is built from 14 residues. This CDR3 is CASSPAGPYNEQFF. CDR3 DNA sequence: TGTGCCAGCAGCCCAGCGGGGCCCTACAATGAGCAGTTCTTC.

The chain joins TRBV6-1 to TRBJ1-5; 7 bases map to TRBD1. This CDR3 is built from 13 residues. Germline loops: CDR1 MNHNS, CDR2 SASEGT. J gave up 7 bases and V 8 bases, and 8 bases lay outside the gene matches. CDR3 bases: TGTGCCAGCGACGAGGGGGCAAGCCAGCCCCAGCATTTT. This sequence encodes CASDEGASQPQHF.

The CDR3 DNA reads as TGTGCCACCGGACAGGGGGCATGGGGCTACACCTTC. This sequence encodes CATGQGAWGYTF. V gene TRBV6-5 combines with J gene TRBJ1-2; TRBD1 aligns across 11 bases. In germline, CDR1 is MNHEY, CDR2 SVGAGI. With V trimmed by 10 bases and J by 8 bases, 6 bases remained unmatched. The CDR3 covers 12 residues.

This sequence joins TRBV2 and TRBJ2-3, with 9 nucleotides matching TRBD2. From germline, CDR1 is SNHLY and CDR2 FYNNEI. This CDR3 has 14 amino acids. V was clipped by 8 bases and J by 4 bases; unmatched bases: 7. The DNA of the CDR3 is TGTGCCAGCTCGGTTAGCGGGAGTGCAGATACGCAGTATTTT. Translated, it gives CASSVSGSADTQYF.

The chain couples TRBV12-5 to TRBJ2-5, with 8 bases aligning to TRBD1. Germline V gene lookup returns CDR1 LGHNT and CDR2 FRNRAP. The ends lost 1 base at V and 4 bases at J; junction bases unmatched: 11. This CDR3 is built from 17 residues. CDR3 DNA sequence: TGTGCTAGTGGTTTGGGGACTTTAGCCAGGGGGCTAGAGACCCAGTACTTC. This encodes CASGLGTLARGLETQYF.

This clone was seen only once. This chain joins TRBV30 and TRBJ1-3, with TRBD1 matching 8 bases. This CDR3 region has 16 residues. Losses at the gene ends were 5 bases for V and 1 base for J; bases not matched to a gene: 10. CDR1 and CDR2 (germline): GTSNPN, SVGIG (reference sequence). The CDR3 protein is CAWGRRGRESGNTIYF. The CDR3 coding sequence is TGTGCCTGGGGTCGCAGGGGGCGAGAGTCTGGAAACACCATATATTTT.

This clone came up once. This chain joins TRBV5-5 and TRBJ2-2; 12 bases are a match to TRBD2. The V segment lost 2 bases and the J segment 5 bases; nucleotides outside the gene matches: 7. CDR3 length: 17 residues. Germline CDR1 reads SGHKS; CDR2 reads YYEKEE (reference sequence). The CDR3 DNA reads as TGTGCCAGCAGCTTATCTAGCGGGGGGGCGAGGACCGGGGAGCTGTTTTTT. This translates into CASSLSSGGARTGELFF.

The CDR3 DNA is TGTGCCAGCAGGGGGCTACAGGGAGCTAACTATGGCTACACCTTC. This translates into CASRGLQGANYGYTF. The V and J genes are TRBV28 and TRBJ1-2; perhaps TRBD1 as D (6 bases). V was clipped by 6 bases and J by 0 bases, with 14 bases between them. The CDR3 contains 15 residues. Germline-derived CDR1 and CDR2 are MDHEN and SYDVKM.

The chain carries TRBV28 and TRBJ2-7; D not resolved. This CDR3 spans 11 amino acids. The germline CDR1 and CDR2 sequences are MDHEN and SYDVKM. The ends were cut back, 6 bases at V and 4 bases at J, with 7 bases in the middle. CDR3 protein: CASRAAYEQYF. DNA of the CDR3: TGTGCCAGCAGAGCCGCTTACGAGCAGTACTTC.

The chain uses TRBV2 and TRBJ1-1; 9 nucleotides align to TRBD1. Trimming cost V 4 bases and J 4 bases; bases outside gene matches: 7. The CDR3 sequence is 15 residues long. Germline V lookup: CDR1 SNHLY, CDR2 FYNNEI. The CDR3 coding sequence is TGTGCCAGCAGTGTGACGACAGGGGGTTTCACTGAAGCTTTCTTT. Amino acids: CASSVTTGGFTEAFF.

The V call is TRBV7-9, the J call TRBJ1-1; D is uncertain. Trimming removed 5 bases at V and 1 base at J, with 11 bases between. The germline V gene has CDR1 SEHNR and CDR2 FQNEAQ (reference sequence). This CDR3 has 14 residues. The CDR3 DNA reads as TGTGCCAGCAGCCCGGAGGCCTGGAACACTGAAGCTTTCTTT. Amino acids: CASSPEAWNTEAFF.

The rearrangement links TRBV27 to TRBJ1-5; 11 nucleotides line up with TRBD1. CDR3 size: 14 residues. V gave up 5 bases and J gave up 11 bases; unmatched junction bases: 8. Germline V gives CDR1 MNHEY, CDR2 SMNVEV (reference sequence). The CDR3: CASSLGQGGSAQHF. The CDR3 DNA reads TGTGCCAGCAGTCTGGGACAGGGGGGGTCCGCCCAGCATTTT.